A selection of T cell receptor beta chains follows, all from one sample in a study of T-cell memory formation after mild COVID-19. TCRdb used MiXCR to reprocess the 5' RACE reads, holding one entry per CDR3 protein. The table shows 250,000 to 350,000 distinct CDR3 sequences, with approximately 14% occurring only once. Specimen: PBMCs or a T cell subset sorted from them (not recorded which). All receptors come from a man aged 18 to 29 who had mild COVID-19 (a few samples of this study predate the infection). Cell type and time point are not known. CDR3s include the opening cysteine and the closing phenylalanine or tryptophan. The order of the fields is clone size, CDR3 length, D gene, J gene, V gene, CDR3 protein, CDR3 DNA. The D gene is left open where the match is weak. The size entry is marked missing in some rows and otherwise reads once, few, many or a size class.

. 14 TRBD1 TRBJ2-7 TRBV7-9 CASSGRTHRGEQYF TGTGCCAGCAGCGGACGTACGCACAGGGGCGAGCAGTACTTC
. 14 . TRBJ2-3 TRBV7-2 CASSLVRPPDTQYF TGTGCCAGCAGCTTGGTCAGGCCTCCTGATACGCAGTATTTT
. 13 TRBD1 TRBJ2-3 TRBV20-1 CSETGVGTDTQYF TGCAGTGAGACAGGGGTGGGGACAGATACGCAGTATTTT
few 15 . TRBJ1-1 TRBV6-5 CASSSPRGLFVEAFF TGTGCCAGCAGTTCCCCTCGGGGGCTATTTGTTGAAGCTTTCTTT
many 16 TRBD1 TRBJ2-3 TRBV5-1 CASSSTGGSVTDTQYF TGCGCCAGCAGCAGTACAGGGGGCAGCGTGACAGATACGCAGTATTTT
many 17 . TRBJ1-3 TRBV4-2 CASSARRWNNSGNTIYF TGTGCCAGCAGCGCCCGACGCTGGAATAACTCTGGAAACACCATATATTTT
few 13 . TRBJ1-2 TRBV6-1 CASSSRRGHGYTF TGTGCCAGCAGTTCCCGTCGGGGTCATGGCTACACCTTC
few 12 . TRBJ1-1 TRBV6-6 CASSYGGFGAFF TGTGCCAGCAGTTACGGGGGTTTTGGAGCTTTCTTT
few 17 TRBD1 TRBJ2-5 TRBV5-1 CASSPGQGGLMVETQYF TGCGCCAGCAGCCCGGGACAGGGAGGTCTCATGGTGGAGACCCAGTACTTC
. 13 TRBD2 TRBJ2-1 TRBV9 CASSPGGVVGQFF TGTGCCAGCAGCCCGGGGGGGGTAGTAGGGCAGTTCTTC
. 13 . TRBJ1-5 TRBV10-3 CAISVNSNQPQHF TGTGCCATCAGCGTTAATAGCAATCAGCCCCAGCATTTT
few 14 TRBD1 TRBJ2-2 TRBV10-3 CATGDRDDTGELFF TGTGCCACCGGGGACAGGGACGACACCGGGGAGCTGTTTTTT
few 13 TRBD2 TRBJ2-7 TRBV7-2 CASRRTSDGEQYF TGTGCCAGCAGACGGACTAGCGATGGCGAGCAGTACTTC
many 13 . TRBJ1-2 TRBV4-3 CASSRQGPNGYTF TGCGCCAGCAGCCGCCAGGGTCCCAATGGCTACACCTTC
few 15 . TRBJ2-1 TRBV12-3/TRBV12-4 CASSLGDARYNEQFF TGTGCCAGCAGTTTGGGAGATGCACGATACAATGAGCAGTTCTTC
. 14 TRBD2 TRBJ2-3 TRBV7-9 CASRASGNTDTQYF TGTGCCAGCAGAGCTAGCGGGAACACAGATACGCAGTATTTT
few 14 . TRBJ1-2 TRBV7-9 CASSLRLDSYGYTF TGTGCCAGCAGCTTAAGGCTGGACAGCTATGGCTACACCTTC
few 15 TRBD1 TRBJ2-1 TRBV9 CASSVVTGGDNEQFF TGTGCCAGCAGCGTAGTTACAGGGGGTGATAATGAGCAGTTCTTC
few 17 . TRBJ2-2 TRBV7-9 CASRYTITNLDTGELFF TGTGCCAGCAGATACACCATCACCAATTTGGACACCGGGGAGCTGTTTTTT
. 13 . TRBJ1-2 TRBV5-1 CASSWGEATGYTF TGCGCCAGCAGCTGGGGGGAGGCAACCGGCTACACCTTC
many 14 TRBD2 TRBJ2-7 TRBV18 CASSGTSGSYEQYF TGTGCCAGCTCTGGGACTAGCGGCTCCTACGAGCAGTACTTC
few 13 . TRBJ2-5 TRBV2 CASSDVGQETQYF TGTGCCAGCAGTGATGTGGGGCAAGAGACCCAGTACTTC
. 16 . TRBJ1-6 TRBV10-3 CAISEGSRAWYSPLHF TGTGCCATCAGTGAAGGCTCGAGGGCTTGGTATTCACCCCTCCACTTT
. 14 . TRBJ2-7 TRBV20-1 CSARETDGAYEQYF TGCAGTGCTAGAGAGACCGACGGGGCCTACGAGCAGTACTTC
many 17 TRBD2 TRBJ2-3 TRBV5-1 CASSSSGGEFSTDTQYF TGCGCCAGCAGCTCTAGCGGGGGCGAATTTAGCACAGATACGCAGTATTTT
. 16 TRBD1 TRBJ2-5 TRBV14 CASSQAGQGAQETQYF TGTGCCAGCAGCCAAGCGGGACAGGGGGCCCAAGAGACCCAGTACTTC
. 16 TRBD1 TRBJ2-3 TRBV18 CASSPRNRGREDTQYF TGTGCCAGCTCCCCACGGAACAGGGGGCGGGAAGATACGCAGTATTTT
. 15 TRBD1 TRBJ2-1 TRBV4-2 CASSPRTGGDNEQFF TGTGCCAGCAGCCCGCGGACAGGGGGGGACAATGAGCAGTTCTTC
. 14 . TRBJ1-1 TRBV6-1 CASSDWGENTEAFF TGTGCCAGCAGTGATTGGGGAGAGAACACTGAAGCTTTCTTT
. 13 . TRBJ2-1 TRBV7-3 CASSSGNRVEQFF TGTGCCAGCAGCTCCGGAAACAGGGTTGAGCAGTTCTTC
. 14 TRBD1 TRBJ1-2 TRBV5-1 CASSVGQGANGYTF TGCGCCAGCAGCGTTGGACAGGGGGCGAACGGCTACACCTTC
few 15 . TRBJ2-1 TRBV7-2 CASTPDTSTFTGQFF TGTGCCAGCACACCCGACACTTCTACTTTTACAGGGCAGTTCTTC
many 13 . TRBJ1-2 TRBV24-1 CATSDRWGDGYTF TGTGCCACCAGTGATCGGTGGGGGGACGGCTACACCTTC
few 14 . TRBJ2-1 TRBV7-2 CASSNQPSYNEQFF TGTGCCAGCAGCAACCAGCCCTCATACAATGAGCAGTTCTTC
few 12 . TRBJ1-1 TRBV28 CASSRGPPVTFF TGTGCCAGCAGTCGCGGACCGCCGGTAACTTTCTTT
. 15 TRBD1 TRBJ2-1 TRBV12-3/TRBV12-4 CASRTGQGLGNEQFF TGTGCCAGCAGGACGGGACAGGGCTTGGGCAATGAGCAGTTCTTC
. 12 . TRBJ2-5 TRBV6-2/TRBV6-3 CASSVQYETQYF TGTGCCAGCAGCGTACAGTATGAGACCCAGTACTTC
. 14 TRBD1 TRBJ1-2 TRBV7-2 CASSFGQGGYGYTF TGTGCCAGCAGCTTTGGACAGGGGGGCTATGGCTACACCTTC
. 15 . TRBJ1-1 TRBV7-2 CASSLEARGSTEAFF TGTGCCAGCAGCTTAGAGGCCAGGGGTTCCACTGAAGCTTTCTTT
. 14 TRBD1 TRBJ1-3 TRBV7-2 CASSLDRGRNTIYF TGTGCCAGCAGCTTAGACAGGGGGCGCAACACCATATATTTT
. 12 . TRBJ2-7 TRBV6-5 CASRRNSYEQYF TGTGCCAGCAGAAGGAACTCCTACGAGCAGTACTTC
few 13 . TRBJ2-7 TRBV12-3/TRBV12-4 CASTPEDSYEQYF TGTGCCAGCACCCCCGAGGACAGCTACGAGCAGTACTTC
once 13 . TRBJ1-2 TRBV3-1 CASSERQANGYTF TGTGCCAGCAGCGAGAGACAGGCTAATGGCTACACCTTC
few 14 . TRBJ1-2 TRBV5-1 CASSTGSGNYGYTF TGCGCCAGCAGCACGGGATCGGGAAACTATGGCTACACCTTC
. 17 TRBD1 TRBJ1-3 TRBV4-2 CASSQEYGQGSGNTIYF TGTGCCAGCAGCCAAGAGTATGGACAGGGGTCCGGAAACACCATATATTTT
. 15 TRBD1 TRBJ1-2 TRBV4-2 CASSQTGGAQNGYTF TGTGCCAGCAGCCAGACAGGGGGCGCTCAGAATGGCTACACCTTC
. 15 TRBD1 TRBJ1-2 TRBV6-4 CASSVTYGTGGGYTF TGTGCCAGCAGTGTTACCTACGGGACAGGGGGAGGCTACACCTTC
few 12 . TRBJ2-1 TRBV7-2 CASSGPRSYQFF TGTGCCAGCAGCGGACCCCGATCGTACCAGTTCTTC
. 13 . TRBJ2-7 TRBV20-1 CSAARGGAYEQYF TGCAGTGCTGCTAGGGGGGGGGCCTACGAGCAGTACTTC
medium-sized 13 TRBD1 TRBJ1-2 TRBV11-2 CASSPGQDYGYTF TGTGCCAGCAGCCCTGGACAGGACTATGGCTACACCTTC
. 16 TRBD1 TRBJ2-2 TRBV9 CASRPPGQGNTGELFF TGTGCCAGCAGACCTCCCGGACAGGGGAACACCGGGGAGCTGTTTTTT
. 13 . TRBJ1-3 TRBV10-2 CASSDRSGNTIYF TGCGCCAGCAGTGACAGATCTGGAAACACCATATATTTT